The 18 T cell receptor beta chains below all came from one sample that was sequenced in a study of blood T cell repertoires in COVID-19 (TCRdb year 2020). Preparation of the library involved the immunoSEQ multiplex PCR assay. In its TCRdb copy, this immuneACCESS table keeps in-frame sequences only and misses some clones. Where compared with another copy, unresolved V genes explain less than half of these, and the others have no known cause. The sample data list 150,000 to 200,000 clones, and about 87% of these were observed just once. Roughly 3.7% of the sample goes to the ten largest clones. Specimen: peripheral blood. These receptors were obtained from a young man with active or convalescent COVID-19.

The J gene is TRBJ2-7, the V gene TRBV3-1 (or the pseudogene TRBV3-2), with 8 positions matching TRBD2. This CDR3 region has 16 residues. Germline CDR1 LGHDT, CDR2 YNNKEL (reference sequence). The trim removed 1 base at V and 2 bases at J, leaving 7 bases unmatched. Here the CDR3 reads CASSQAGSGSTYEQYF. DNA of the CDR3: TGTGCCAGCAGCCAAGCGGGGAGCGGGAGTACCTACGAGCAGTACTTC.

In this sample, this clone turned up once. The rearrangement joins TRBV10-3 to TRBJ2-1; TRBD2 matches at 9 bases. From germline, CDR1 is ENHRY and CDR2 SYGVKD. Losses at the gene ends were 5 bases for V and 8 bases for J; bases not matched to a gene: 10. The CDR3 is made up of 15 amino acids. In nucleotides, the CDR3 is TGTGCCATCAGTTCGAGTAGCGGGAGTTTCGATGAGCAGTTCTTC. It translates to CAISSSSGSFDEQFF.

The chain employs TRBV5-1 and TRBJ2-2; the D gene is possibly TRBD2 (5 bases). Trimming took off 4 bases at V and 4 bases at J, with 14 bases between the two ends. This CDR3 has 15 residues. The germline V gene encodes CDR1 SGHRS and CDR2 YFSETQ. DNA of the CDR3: TGCGCCAGCAGCCTCCAAGGACTGCCCACCGGGGAGCTGTTTTTT. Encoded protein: CASSLQGLPTGELFF.

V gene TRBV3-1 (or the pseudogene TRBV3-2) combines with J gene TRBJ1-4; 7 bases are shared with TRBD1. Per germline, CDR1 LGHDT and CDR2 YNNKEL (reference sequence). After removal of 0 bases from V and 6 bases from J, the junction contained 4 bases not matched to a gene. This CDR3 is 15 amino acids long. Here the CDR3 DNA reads TGTGCCAGCAGCCAAGAGACAGGGACTTATGAAAAACTGTTTTTT. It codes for CASSQETGTYEKLFF.

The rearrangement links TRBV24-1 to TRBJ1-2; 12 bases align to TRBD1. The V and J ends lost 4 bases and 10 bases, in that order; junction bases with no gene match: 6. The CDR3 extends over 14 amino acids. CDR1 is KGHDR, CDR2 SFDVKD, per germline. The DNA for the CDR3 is TGTGCCACCAGTGACTCGGGACAGGGGGCTTCCTACACCTTC. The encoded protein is CATSDSGQGASYTF.

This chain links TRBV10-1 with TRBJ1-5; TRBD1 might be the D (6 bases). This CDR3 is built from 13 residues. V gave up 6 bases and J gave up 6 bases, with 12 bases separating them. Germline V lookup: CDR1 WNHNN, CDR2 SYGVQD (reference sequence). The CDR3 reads CASSRGAGQPQHF. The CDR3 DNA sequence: TGCGCCAGCAGCCGGGGGGCTGGTCAGCCCCAGCATTTT.

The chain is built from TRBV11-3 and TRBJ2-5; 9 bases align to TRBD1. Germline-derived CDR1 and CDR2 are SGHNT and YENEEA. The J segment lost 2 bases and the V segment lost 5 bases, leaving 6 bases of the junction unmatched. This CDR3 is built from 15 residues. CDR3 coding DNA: TGTGCCAGCAGCCAGAAACAGGGGGCTCAAGAGACCCAGTACTTC. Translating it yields CASSQKQGAQETQYF. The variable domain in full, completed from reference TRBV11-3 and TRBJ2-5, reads EAGVVQSPRYKIIEKKQPVAFWCNPISGHNTLYWYLQNLGQGPELLIRYENEEAVDDSQLPKDRFSAERLKGVDSTLKIQPAELGDSAVYLCASSQKQGAQETQYFGPGTRLLVL.

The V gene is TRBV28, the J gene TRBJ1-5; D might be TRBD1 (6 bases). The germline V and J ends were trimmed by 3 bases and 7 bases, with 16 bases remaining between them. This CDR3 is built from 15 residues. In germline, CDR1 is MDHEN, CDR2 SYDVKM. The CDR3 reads CASSLVQGSEQPQHF. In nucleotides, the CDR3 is TGTGCCAGCAGTTTGGTACAGGGAAGCGAACAGCCCCAGCATTTT.

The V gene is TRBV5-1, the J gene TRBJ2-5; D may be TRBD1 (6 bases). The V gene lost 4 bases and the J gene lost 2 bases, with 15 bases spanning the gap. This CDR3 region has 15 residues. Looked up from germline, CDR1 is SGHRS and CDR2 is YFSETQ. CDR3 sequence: CASSQVDRLQETQYF. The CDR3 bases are TGCGCCAGCAGCCAAGTGGACAGACTACAAGAGACCCAGTACTTC.

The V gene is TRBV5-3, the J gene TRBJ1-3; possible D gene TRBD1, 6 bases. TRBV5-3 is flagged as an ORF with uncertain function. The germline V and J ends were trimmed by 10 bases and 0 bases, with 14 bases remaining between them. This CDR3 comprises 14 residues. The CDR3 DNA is TGTGCCCTAGGGGGACGGGACTCTGGAAACACCATATATTTT. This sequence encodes CALGGRDSGNTIYF.

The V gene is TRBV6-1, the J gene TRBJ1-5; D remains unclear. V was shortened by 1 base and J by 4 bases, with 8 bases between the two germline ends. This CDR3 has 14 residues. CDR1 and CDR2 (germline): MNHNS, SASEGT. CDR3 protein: CASSEDAENQPQHF. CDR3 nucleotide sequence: TGTGCCAGCAGTGAAGATGCGGAGAATCAGCCCCAGCATTTT.

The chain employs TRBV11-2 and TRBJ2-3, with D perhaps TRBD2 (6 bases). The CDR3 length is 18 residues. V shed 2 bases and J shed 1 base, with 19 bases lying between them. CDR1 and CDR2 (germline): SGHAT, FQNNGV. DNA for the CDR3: TGTGCCAGCAGCTTAATTCCCCCAAGGCGGGGCCGCACAGATACGCAGTATTTT. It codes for CASSLIPPRRGRTDTQYF. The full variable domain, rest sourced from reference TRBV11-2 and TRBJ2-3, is EAGVAQSPRYKIIEKRQSVAFWCNPISGHATLYWYQQILGQGPKLLIQFQNNGVVDDSQLPKDRFSAERLKGVDSTLKIQPAKLEDSAVYLCASSLIPPRRGRTDTQYFGPGTRLTVL.

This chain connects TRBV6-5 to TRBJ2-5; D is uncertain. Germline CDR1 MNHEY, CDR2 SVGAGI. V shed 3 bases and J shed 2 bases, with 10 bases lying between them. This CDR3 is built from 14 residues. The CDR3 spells CASSYGQLQETQYF. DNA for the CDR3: TGTGCCAGCAGTTATGGGCAGCTACAAGAGACCCAGTACTTC.

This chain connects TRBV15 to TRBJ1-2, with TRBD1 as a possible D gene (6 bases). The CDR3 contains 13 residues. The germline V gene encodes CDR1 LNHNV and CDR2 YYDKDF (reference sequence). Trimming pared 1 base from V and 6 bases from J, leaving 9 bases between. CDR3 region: CATSRVNRDGYTF. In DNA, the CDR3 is TGTGCCACCAGCAGAGTCAACAGGGATGGCTACACCTTC.

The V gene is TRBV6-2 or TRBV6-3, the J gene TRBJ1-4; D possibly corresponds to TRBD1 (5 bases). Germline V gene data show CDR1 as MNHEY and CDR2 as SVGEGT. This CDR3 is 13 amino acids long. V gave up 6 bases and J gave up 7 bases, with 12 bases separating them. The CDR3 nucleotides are TGTGCCAGCAGCCCATGGGGCGGTGAAAAACTGTTTTTT. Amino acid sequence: CASSPWGGEKLFF.

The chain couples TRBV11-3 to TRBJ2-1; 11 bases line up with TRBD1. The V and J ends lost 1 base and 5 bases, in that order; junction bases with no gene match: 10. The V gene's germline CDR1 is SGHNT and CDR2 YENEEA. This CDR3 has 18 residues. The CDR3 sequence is CASSLGPGDRGRNNEQFF. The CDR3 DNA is TGTGCCAGCAGCTTAGGCCCCGGGGACAGGGGGAGGAACAATGAGCAGTTCTTC.

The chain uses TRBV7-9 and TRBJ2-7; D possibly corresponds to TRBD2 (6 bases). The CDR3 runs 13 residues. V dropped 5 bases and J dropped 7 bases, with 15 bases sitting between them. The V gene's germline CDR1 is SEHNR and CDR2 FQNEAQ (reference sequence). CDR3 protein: CASSRGAGLEQYV. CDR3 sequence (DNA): TGTGCCAGCAGCCGAGGGGCAGGACTAGAGCAGTACGTC.

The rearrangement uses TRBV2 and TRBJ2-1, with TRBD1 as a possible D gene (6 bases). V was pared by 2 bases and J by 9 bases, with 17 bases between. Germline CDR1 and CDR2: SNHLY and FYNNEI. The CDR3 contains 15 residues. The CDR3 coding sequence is TGTGCCAGCAGTGAAAATGGGACACCAACAGGTGAGCAGTTCTTC. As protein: CASSENGTPTGEQFF.